The 11 T cell receptor beta chains below were found in one sample sequenced in a study of T cells in narcolepsy. Using immunoSEQ multiplex PCR, the repertoire was profiled, and TCRdb retains in-frame clones only, with some absent. The sample has 12,000 or so clones, approximately 94% seen once. Material for sequencing was CD45RA- memory CD4+ T cells from PBMCs. Source of these receptors: a human donor with narcolepsy.

The chain has TRBV7-9 and TRBJ2-7, with 7 bases that match TRBD1. Unmatched junction bases numbered 12, after V lost 2 bases and J lost 5 bases. Per the germline V gene, CDR1 is SEHNR and CDR2 is FQNEAQ (reference sequence). This CDR3 comprises 16 residues. Here the CDR3 DNA reads TGTGCCAGCAGCTTACAGACAGGGATTGGTTTGGACGAGCAGTACTTC. Translating it yields CASSLQTGIGLDEQYF.

The chain is built from TRBV5-3 and TRBJ2-7, with D maybe TRBD1 (6 bases). TRBV5-3 is classed as an ORF, of uncertain function. The CDR3 has 14 amino acids. The ends were cut back, 5 bases at V and 3 bases at J, with 15 bases in the middle. This CDR3 reads CARSRNRVDYEQYF. CDR3 DNA: TGTGCCAGAAGTAGGAACAGGGTGGACTACGAGCAGTACTTC.

Of note for this clone: In this CDR3 the conserved last residue, phenylalanine or tryptophan, is missing, so a read error is likely. Because the CDR3's place on the DNA is in doubt, the DNA is left out and the CDR3 is given as listed by TCRdb. The CDR3 loop reads CASSSSTSGWSL. The chain carries TRBV5-5 and TRBJ2-7; the table's D call of TRBD2 was not tested on the DNA. CDR1 is SGHKS, CDR2 YYEKEE, per germline (reference sequence). The CDR3 length equals 12 residues, ends included.

This chain connects TRBV5-5 to TRBJ1-1; D ambiguous. Germline V CDR1 and CDR2: SGHKS, YYEKEE (reference sequence). The CDR3 totals 13 residues. Trimming took 4 bases from V and 1 from J, leaving 8 bases between them. The CDR3: CASSTKPNTEAFF. The CDR3 nucleotides are TGTGCCAGCAGCACTAAACCGAACACTGAAGCTTTCTTT.

The rearrangement links TRBV7-6 to TRBJ2-3, with 7 bases aligning to TRBD1. The CDR3 runs 13 residues. Losses at the gene ends were 5 bases for V and 5 bases for J; bases not matched to a gene: 4. Germline V CDR1 and CDR2: SGHVS, FNYEAQ. Written as DNA, the CDR3 is TGTGCCAGCAGCATATGGACAGGAGATACGCAGTATTTT. Its protein is CASSIWTGDTQYF.

The sample holds one count of this clone. The rearrangement links TRBV19 to TRBJ2-3; D ambiguous. Trimming took 3 bases from V and 0 from J, leaving 7 bases between them. This CDR3 comprises 14 residues. The germline V gene encodes CDR1 LNHDA and CDR2 SQIVND (reference sequence). The CDR3 here is CASSIQISTDTQYF. The CDR3 DNA sequence: TGTGCCAGTAGTATCCAGATAAGCACAGATACGCAGTATTTT.

The chain carries TRBV4-1 and TRBJ2-3; 8 bases align to TRBD2. The V segment lost 6 bases and the J segment 5 bases; nucleotides outside the gene matches: 13. CDR3 size: 16 residues. Germline values: CDR1 MGHRA, CDR2 YSYEKL. CDR3 sequence (DNA): TGCGCCAGCAGAAAACCGGGACTAGGGGGTAGAGATACGCAGTATTTT. Protein product: CASRKPGLGGRDTQYF.

This clone was detected once. This chain connects TRBV11-3 to TRBJ2-6; unclear D gene. The V and J ends lost 1 base and 0 bases respectively, with 13 bases between them. This CDR3 is 18 amino acids long. Per the germline V gene, CDR1 is SGHNT and CDR2 is YENEEA. As DNA, the CDR3 is TGTGCCAGCAGCTTAGGGGTTACGGCCCTCTCTGGGGCCAACGTCCTGACTTTC. Translated: CASSLGVTALSGANVLTF.

The CDR3 spells CASSLPTSRYNEQFF. In DNA form, the CDR3 reads TGTGCCAGCAGCCTACCGACTAGCAGGTACAATGAGCAGTTCTTC. The V gene is TRBV7-2, the J gene TRBJ2-1, with 7 bases lining up with TRBD2. There are 15 residues in the CDR3. The germline V gene encodes CDR1 SGHTA and CDR2 FQGNSA. The J segment lost 4 bases and the V segment lost 5 bases, leaving 8 bases of the junction unmatched.

Written as DNA, the CDR3 is TGTGCCAGCTCACCACCGCAGGGCGGCGGGACTGAAGCTTTCTTT. Translated: CASSPPQGGGTEAFF. The chain links TRBV18 to TRBJ1-1, with a tentative D call TRBD1 (5 bases). Germline V gives CDR1 KGHSH, CDR2 LQKENI. The V end was cut by 0 bases, the J end by 5 bases, with 13 bases between. This CDR3 is built from 15 residues. The variable domain in full, completed from reference TRBV18 and TRBJ1-1, reads NAGVMQNPRHLVRRRGQEARLRCSPMKGHSHVYWYRQLPEEGLKFMVYLQKENIIDESGMPKERFSAEFPKEGPSILRIQQVVRGDSAAYFCASSPPQGGGTEAFFGQGTRLTVV.

This sequence joins TRBV23-1 and TRBJ2-4; a possible D gene is TRBD1 (6 bases). TRBV23-1 is an open reading frame, and its role is uncertain. V lost 3 bases and J 0 bases, leaving 24 bases between the germline ends. This CDR3 has 20 amino acids. The CDR3 DNA follows: TGCGCCAGCAGTCACCTAAACAGGTTACCAGGGGCGCTAGCCAAAAACATTCAGTACTTC. Residues: CASSHLNRLPGALAKNIQYF.